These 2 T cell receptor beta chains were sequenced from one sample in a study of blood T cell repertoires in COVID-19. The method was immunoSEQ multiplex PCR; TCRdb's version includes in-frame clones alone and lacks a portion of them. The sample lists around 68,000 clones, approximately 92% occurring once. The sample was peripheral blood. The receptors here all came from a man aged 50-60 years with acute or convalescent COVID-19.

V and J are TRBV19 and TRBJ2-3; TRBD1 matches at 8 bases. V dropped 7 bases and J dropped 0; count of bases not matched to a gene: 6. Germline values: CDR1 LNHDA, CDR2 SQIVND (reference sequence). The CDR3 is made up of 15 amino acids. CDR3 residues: CASTRTGISTDTQYF. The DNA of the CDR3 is TGTGCCAGTACCAGGACAGGGATTAGCACAGATACGCAGTATTTT.

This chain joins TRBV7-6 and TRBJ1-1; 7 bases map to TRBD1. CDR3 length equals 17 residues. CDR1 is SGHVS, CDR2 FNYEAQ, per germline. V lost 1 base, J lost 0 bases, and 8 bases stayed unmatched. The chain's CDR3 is CASSLVGTAPLNTEAFF. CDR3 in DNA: TGTGCCAGCAGCTTAGTTGGGACAGCACCATTGAACACTGAAGCTTTCTTT. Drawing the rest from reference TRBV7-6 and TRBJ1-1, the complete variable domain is GAGVSQSPRYKVTKRGQDVALRCDPISGHVSLYWYRQALGQGPEFLTYFNYEAQQDKSGLPNDRFSAERPEGSISTLTIQRTEQRDSAMYRCASSLVGTAPLNTEAFFGQGTRLTVV.